This TCR beta chain was sequenced during a study of intratumoral heterogeneity in liver cancer. Study-wide context: In the full approximately 15-patient cohort, the median age was around 60 years and the majority of patients were male. To examine intratumor heterogeneity, the study integrated RNA-seq, DNA sequencing, TCR-seq and SNP array data obtained from multiple regions of hepatocellular carcinoma specimens. The overall cohort comprised 71 multiregional samples from roughly 15 HCC patients, with 50 to 55 tumoral and approximately 20 adjacent nontumoral regions.

The paper as a whole reports these results and caveats: The authors noted a relatively low number of patients and under-sampled tumor-infiltrating lymphocyte representation as limitations.

On this clone itself: The antigen it recognizes is unknown. One base away there is no much larger clone; base qualities are not given.

Every patient had early-stage hepatocellular carcinoma and went to surgical resection without receiving any prior therapy. No macroscopic evidence of necrosis or hemorrhage was present in the sampled areas. Multiple regions from a couple of patients underwent TCR sequencing (ImmunoSeq). Each frozen resection tissue sample was taken at least 1 cm away from every other sample. The N label marked samples taken from nontumoral liver tissue adjacent to the tumor. The DNeasy blood and tissue kit was used to extract genomic DNA from bulk tissue. Trimming removed 5 bases from V and 0 bases from J, leaving 11 bases between the germline ends. The germline V gene yields SGHVS for CDR1 and FQNEAQ for CDR2. From cysteine to phenylalanine, the CDR3 is 15 amino acids long. Solely the CDR3 DNA is kept, with 45 bases framed from the first base. Using the immunoSEQ assay, the TCR beta chain CDR3 regions were sequenced from genomic DNA. Rearranged VDJ segments were amplified with primers annealing to V and J segments. The authors processed their data as follows. The ImmunoSeq Analyzer software was used to calculate clonality and richness metrics. Differentially abundant clones between regions were identified using Fisher's exact test plus a beta-binomial method for added stringency. Imported from immuneACCESS, the table was reduced by TCRdb to in-frame sequences with V and J called. These copies leave out some clones; in studies compared against another copy, an unresolved V gene accounts for under half, and the cause of the remainder is not known. From that table come the V and J calls and clone size; the DNA was used to work out D and trimming. The sample table contains over 20,000 clones; only one count was recorded for just under 75% of them. The top ten hold approximately 18% of the sample.

The TCR was taken from a woman aged 70-85 years with hepatocellular carcinoma. Here the sequenced sample was tumor-adjacent normal tissue, taken before any cancer treatment. The chain joins TRBV7-8 to TRBJ2-1; the D assignment is uncertain and may be TRBD1 or TRBD2, with 5 bases supporting each. The CDR3 region has the sequence CASSPRDRSYNEQFF. Read as DNA, the sequence is TGTGCCAGCAGCCCCCGGGACCGCTCCTACAATGAGCAGTTCTTC.